This TCR beta chain was sequenced in a study of T-cell memory formation after mild COVID-19. Study at large: Clustering of TCRs was largely donor specific. Study-level points and caveats: Clones shrinking between day 15 and 85 showed a balanced CD4/CD8 split, and those that grew later tilted toward CD4+. Clones which contracted sat mainly in CM and EM if CD4+, and in EMRA if CD8+.

TCRdb fed the 5' RACE reads into MiXCR, producing one record per CDR3 protein. The data show around 250,000 distinct CDR3 sequences, 16% seen once. V shed 10 bases and J 8 bases; nucleotides not matched to a gene: 8. Germline assignment: CDR1 ENHRY and CDR2 SYGVKD. The CDR3 has 12 amino acids. Note on this clonotype: The target antigen is unknown.

This sequence joins TRBV10-3 and TRBJ1-2, with 9 bases matching TRBD1. Material: PBMCs or a T cell subset sorted from them (not recorded which). This receptor was identified in a man aged 18-30 years who had mild COVID-19 (a few samples of this study predate the infection). Cell type and time point are not known. The CDR3 loop reads CATGDREGGYTF. The CDR3 nucleotides are TGTGCCACCGGGGACAGGGAGGGAGGCTACACCTTC.